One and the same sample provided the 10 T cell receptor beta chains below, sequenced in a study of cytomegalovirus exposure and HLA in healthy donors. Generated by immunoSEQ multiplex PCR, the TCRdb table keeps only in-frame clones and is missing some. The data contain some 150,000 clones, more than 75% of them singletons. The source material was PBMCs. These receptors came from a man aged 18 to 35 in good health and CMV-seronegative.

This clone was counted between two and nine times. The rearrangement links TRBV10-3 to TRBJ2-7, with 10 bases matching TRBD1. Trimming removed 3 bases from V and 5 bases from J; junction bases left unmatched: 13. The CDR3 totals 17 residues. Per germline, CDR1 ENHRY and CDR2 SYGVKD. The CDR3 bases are TGTGCCATCAGTGACTCGGACGGGACAGGGGTTATTGACGAGCAGTACGTC. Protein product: CAISDSDGTGVIDEQYV.

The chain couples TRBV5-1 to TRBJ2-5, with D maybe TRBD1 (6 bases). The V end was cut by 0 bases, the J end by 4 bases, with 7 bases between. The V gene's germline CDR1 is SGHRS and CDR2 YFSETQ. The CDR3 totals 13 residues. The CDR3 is CASSLAGAETQYF. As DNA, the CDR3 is TGCGCCAGCAGCTTGGCAGGGGCAGAGACCCAGTACTTC.

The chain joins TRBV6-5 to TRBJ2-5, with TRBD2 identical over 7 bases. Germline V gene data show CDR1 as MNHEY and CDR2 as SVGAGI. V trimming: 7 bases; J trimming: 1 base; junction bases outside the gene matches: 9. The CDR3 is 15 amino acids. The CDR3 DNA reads TGTGCCAGCACCCAGACGGGGGGTAGCCAAGAGACCCAGTACTTC. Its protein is CASTQTGGSQETQYF.

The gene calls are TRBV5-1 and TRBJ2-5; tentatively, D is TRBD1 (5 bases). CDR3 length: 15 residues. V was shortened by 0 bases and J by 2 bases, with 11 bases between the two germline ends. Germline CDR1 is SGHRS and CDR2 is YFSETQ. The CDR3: CASSLVAGQQETQYF. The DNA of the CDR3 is TGCGCCAGCAGCTTGGTTGCAGGACAACAAGAGACCCAGTACTTC.

This CDR3 is CASSLTQAYEQYV. The CDR3 nucleotides are TGTGCCAGCAGTTTAACACAGGCCTACGAGCAGTACGTC. The rearrangement joins TRBV28 to TRBJ2-7; a possible D gene is TRBD1 (5 bases). V was shortened by 2 bases and J by 2 bases, with 7 bases between the two germline ends. This CDR3 contains 13 residues. Germline-derived CDR1 and CDR2 are MDHEN and SYDVKM.

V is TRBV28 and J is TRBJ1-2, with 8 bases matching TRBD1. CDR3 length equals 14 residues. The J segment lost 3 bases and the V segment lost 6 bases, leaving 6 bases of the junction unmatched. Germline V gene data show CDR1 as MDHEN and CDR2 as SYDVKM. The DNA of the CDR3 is TGTGCCAGCAGATCCCAGGGGGCAGACTATGGCTACACCTTC. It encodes CASRSQGADYGYTF.

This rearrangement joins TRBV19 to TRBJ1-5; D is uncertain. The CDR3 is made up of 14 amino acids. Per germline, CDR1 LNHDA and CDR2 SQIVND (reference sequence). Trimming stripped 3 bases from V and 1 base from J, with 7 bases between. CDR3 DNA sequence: TGTGCCAGTAGTATTGTAGTAAGCAATCAGCCCCAGCATTTT. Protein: CASSIVVSNQPQHF.

The DNA for the CDR3 is TGCGCCAGCAGCTCCTCACAGGGGCTGACTCAGGGAGATACGCAGTATTTT. It is translated as CASSSSQGLTQGDTQYF. The V call is TRBV5-1, the J call TRBJ2-3, with TRBD1 matching over 7 bases. J lost 5 bases, V lost 3 bases, and 15 bases had no gene match. Looked up from germline, CDR1 is SGHRS and CDR2 is YFSETQ. This CDR3 has 17 residues.

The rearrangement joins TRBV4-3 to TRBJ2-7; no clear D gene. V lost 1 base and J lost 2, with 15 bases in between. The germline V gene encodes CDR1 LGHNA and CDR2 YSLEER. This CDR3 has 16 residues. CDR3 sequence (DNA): TGCGCCAGCAGCCAAGCTCGTCTCTTAGCCCCCTACGAGCAGTACTTC. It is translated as CASSQARLLAPYEQYF.

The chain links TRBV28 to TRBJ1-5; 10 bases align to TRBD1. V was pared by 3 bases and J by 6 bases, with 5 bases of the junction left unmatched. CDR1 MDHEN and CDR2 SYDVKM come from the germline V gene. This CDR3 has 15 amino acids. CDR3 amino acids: CASSFRQGAGQPQHF. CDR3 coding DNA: TGTGCCAGCAGTTTCCGACAGGGGGCAGGTCAGCCCCAGCATTTT.